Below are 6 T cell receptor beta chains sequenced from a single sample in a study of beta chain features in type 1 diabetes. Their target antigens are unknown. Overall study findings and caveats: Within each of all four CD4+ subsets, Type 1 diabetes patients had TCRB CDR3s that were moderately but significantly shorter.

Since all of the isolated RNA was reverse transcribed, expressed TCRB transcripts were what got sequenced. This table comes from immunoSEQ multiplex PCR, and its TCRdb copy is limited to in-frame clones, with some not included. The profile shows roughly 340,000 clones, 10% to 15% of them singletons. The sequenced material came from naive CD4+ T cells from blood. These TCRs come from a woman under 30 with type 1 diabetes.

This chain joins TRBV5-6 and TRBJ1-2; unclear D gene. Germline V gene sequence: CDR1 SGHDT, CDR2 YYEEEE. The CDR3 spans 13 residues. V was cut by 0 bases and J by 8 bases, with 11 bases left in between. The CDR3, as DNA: TGTGCCAGCAGCTTGGATGGGCTCTCGGGCTACACCTTC. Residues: CASSLDGLSGYTF.

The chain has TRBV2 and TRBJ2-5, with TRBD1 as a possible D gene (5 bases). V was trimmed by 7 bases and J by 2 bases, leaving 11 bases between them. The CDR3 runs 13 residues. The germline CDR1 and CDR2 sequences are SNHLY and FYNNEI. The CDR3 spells CASKQAPQETQYF. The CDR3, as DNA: TGTGCCAGCAAACAGGCCCCACAAGAGACCCAGTACTTC. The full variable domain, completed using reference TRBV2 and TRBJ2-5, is EPEVTQTPSHQVTQMGQEVILRCVPISNHLYFYWYRQILGQKVEFLVSFYNNEISEKSEIFDDQFSVERPDGSNFTLKIRSTKLEDSAMYFCASKQAPQETQYFGPGTRLLVL.

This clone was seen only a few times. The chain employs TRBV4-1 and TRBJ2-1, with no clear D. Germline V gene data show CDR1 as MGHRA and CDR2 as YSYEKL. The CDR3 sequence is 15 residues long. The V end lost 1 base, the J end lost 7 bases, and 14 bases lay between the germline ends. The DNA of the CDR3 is TGCGCCAGCAGCCAAGTAGTCCCGACGGGTAATGAGCAGTTCTTC. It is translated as CASSQVVPTGNEQFF.

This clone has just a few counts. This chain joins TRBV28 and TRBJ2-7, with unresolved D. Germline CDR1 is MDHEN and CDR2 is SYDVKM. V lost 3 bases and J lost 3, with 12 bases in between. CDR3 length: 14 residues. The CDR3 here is CASSFGLLRYEQYF. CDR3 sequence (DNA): TGTGCCAGCAGTTTTGGGCTACTTCGCTACGAGCAGTACTTC.

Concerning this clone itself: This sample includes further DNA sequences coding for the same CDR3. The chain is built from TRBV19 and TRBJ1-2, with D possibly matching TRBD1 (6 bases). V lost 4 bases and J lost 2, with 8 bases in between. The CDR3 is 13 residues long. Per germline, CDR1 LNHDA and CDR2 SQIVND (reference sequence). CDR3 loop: CASSTTGNYGYTF. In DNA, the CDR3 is TGTGCCAGTAGTACGACAGGAAACTATGGCTACACCTTC.

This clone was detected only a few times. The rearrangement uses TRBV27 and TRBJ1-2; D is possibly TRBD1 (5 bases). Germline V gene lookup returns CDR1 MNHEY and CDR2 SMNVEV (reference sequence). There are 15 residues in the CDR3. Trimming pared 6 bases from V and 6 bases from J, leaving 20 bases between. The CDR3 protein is CASSLTSGVGNGYTF. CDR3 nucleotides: TGTGCCAGCAGCCTTACTTCGGGGGTCGGCAATGGCTACACCTTC.